This TCR beta chain was observed in a study of immune characterization of retroperitoneal liposarcoma. TCRdb passed the PCR reads through MiXCR, listing each CDR3 protein once. The sample lists some 9,900 distinct CDR3 sequences; around 30% were seen once. Judged by abundance, this clonotype is medium-sized. The germline V and J ends were trimmed by 0 bases and 10 bases, with 13 bases remaining between them. This CDR3 has 14 residues. Germline values: CDR1 MNHNS, CDR2 SASEGT. The chain uses TRBV6-1 and TRBJ2-1; no clear D. Sequenced material: tumor tissue. The TCR sequence derives from a male donor with retroperitoneal liposarcoma. In nucleotides, the CDR3 is TGTGCCAGCAGTGAAGCGTGGGGTCCCCACGAGCAGTTCTTC. As protein: CASSEAWGPHEQFF.